This T cell receptor (beta chain) came from a study of T cell repertoires in aging, cancer and after chemotherapy. TRB rearrangements spanning V, D and J were amplified using mixed TRB-A/B primers. MiXCR was run by TCRdb on the multiplex PCR reads, yielding one entry per CDR3 protein. The table includes some 4,000 distinct CDR3 sequences, 27% detected once. V dropped 4 bases and J dropped 8 bases, with 14 bases sitting between them. CDR1 and CDR2 from the germline V gene are MNHEY and SVGEGT. The CDR3 is 14 amino acids. Amplification of TCR beta used genomic DNA extracted from peripheral blood. Sample: blood. The chain links TRBV6-2 or TRBV6-3 to TRBJ1-4; D is perhaps TRBD1 (6 bases). The receptor's source is a human donor with a blood cancer. CDR3 DNA: TGTGCCAGCAGTTCGGGACAAGAACCAGAAAAACTGTTTTTT. This sequence encodes CASSSGQEPEKLFF.